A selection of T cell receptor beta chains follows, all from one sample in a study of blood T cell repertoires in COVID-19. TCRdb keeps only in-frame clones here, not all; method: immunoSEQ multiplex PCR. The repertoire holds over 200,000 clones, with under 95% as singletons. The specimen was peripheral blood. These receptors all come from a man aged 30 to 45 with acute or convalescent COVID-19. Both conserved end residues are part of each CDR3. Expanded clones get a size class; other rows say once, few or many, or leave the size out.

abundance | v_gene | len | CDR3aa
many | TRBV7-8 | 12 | CASSSSLRAQYF
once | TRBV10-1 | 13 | CASSERGNQPQHF
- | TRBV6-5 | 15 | CASSRTGGSRKKLFF
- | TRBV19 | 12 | CASSTPIQPQHF
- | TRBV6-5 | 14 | CASTLTGVGGELFF
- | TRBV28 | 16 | CASSLRQTGGFNGYTF
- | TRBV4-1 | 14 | CASSILAGQETQYF
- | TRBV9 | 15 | CASSVDEREVGEQFF
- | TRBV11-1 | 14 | CASSLNVGFGEQYF
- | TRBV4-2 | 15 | CASSQEQGAGLGYTF
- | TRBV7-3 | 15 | CASSQGRARGETQYF
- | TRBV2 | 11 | CASRYANTQYF
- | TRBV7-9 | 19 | CASSLTPGHKEFSTDTQYF
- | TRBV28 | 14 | CASSVRVSNSPLHF
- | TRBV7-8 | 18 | CASSLAYSNRGAGYGYTF
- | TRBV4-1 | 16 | CASRGGIEAGNQPQHF